The 8 T cell receptor beta chains given below trace back to one sample, sequenced in a study of technical replicates of blood from a few donors. Method: immunoSEQ multiplex PCR; TCRdb's copy keeps in-frame clones and lacks some. In the table there are 50,000 to 70,000 clones, 86% of which are singletons. The sequenced sample was PBMCs. The receptor source for this set is a human donor in good health. Some clones in this sample may be carry-over from other donors' samples.

This clone was counted a single time. The V gene is TRBV2, the J gene TRBJ2-5, with D unresolved. Germline CDR1 reads SNHLY; CDR2 reads FYNNEI. Deletions cut 6 bases from V and 2 bases from J, with 4 bases between. There are 11 residues in the CDR3. CDR3 DNA sequence: TGTGCCAGCAGGACACAAGAGACCCAGTACTTC. It yields the protein CASRTQETQYF.

This chain's CDR3 is CAWLRGQHYGYTF. In DNA, the CDR3 is TGTGCCTGGCTACGGGGACAGCACTATGGCTACACCTTC. V and J are TRBV30 and TRBJ1-2, with TRBD1 matching 7 bases. After removal of 5 bases from V and 3 bases from J, the junction contained 6 bases not matched to a gene. The CDR3 sequence is 13 residues long. CDR1 and CDR2 (germline): GTSNPN, SVGIG (reference sequence).

This sequence joins TRBV18 and TRBJ1-5; 7 bases fit TRBD1. V shed 2 bases, J shed 5 bases, and the junction held 0 bases outside the gene matches. The CDR3 has 13 residues. The germline V gene encodes CDR1 KGHSH and CDR2 LQKENI. CDR3 amino acids: CASSPDRDQPQHF. The CDR3 DNA follows: TGTGCCAGCTCACCAGACAGGGATCAGCCCCAGCATTTT. The full variable domain, rest sourced from reference TRBV18 and TRBJ1-5, is NAGVMQNPRHLVRRRGQEARLRCSPMKGHSHVYWYRQLPEEGLKFMVYLQKENIIDESGMPKERFSAEFPKEGPSILRIQQVVRGDSAAYFCASSPDRDQPQHFGDGTRLSIL.

The chain recombines TRBV30 with TRBJ1-5; D is perhaps TRBD1 (6 bases). The V end lost 2 bases, the J end lost 0 bases, and 11 bases lay between the germline ends. The CDR3 is made up of 15 amino acids. The V gene's germline CDR1 is GTSNPN and CDR2 SVGIG (reference sequence). The CDR3, as DNA: TGTGCCTGGAGTTCAGGGGTTTATAGCAATCAGCCCCAGCATTTT. Protein product: CAWSSGVYSNQPQHF.

V usage is TRBV10-3 and J usage is TRBJ1-2, with D possibly matching TRBD1 (6 bases). V lost 3 bases and J lost 0, with 14 bases in between. CDR1 and CDR2 (germline): ENHRY, SYGVKD. The CDR3 extends over 16 amino acids. For the CDR3, the DNA is TGTGCCATCAGTGACCGACAGGATGGAGCTAACTATGGCTACACCTTC. Its protein is CAISDRQDGANYGYTF.

V gene TRBV2 combines with J gene TRBJ2-1, with TRBD1 identical over 9 bases. The V gene end was trimmed by 6 bases and the J gene end by 5 bases; junction bases not matched to a gene: 5. The length of the CDR3 is 14 residues. The germline gives CDR1 SNHLY, CDR2 FYNNEI. CDR3 sequence reads: CASRGTGSNNEQFF. CDR3 in DNA: TGTGCCAGCAGAGGGACAGGGAGCAACAATGAGCAGTTCTTC.

V usage is TRBV9 and J usage is TRBJ2-3; 11 positions agree with TRBD2. Trimming at V came to 7 bases and at J to 0 bases, leaving 7 bases not matched to a gene. CDR1 is SGDLS and CDR2 is YYNGEE in the germline V gene. The CDR3 contains 16 residues. This CDR3 reads CASGSSGGFSTDTQYF. CDR3 DNA: TGTGCCAGCGGCTCTAGCGGGGGGTTTAGCACAGATACGCAGTATTTT.

V usage is TRBV4-1 and J usage is TRBJ2-7; maybe TRBD1 (5 bases). This CDR3 region has 14 residues. Trimming pared 4 bases from V and 7 bases from J, leaving 17 bases between. Germline V gene data show CDR1 as MGHRA and CDR2 as YSYEKL. CDR3 sequence (DNA): TGCGCCAGCAGCCGGACACCGGGCCCGAGTGAGCAGTACTTC. Its protein product is CASSRTPGPSEQYF.